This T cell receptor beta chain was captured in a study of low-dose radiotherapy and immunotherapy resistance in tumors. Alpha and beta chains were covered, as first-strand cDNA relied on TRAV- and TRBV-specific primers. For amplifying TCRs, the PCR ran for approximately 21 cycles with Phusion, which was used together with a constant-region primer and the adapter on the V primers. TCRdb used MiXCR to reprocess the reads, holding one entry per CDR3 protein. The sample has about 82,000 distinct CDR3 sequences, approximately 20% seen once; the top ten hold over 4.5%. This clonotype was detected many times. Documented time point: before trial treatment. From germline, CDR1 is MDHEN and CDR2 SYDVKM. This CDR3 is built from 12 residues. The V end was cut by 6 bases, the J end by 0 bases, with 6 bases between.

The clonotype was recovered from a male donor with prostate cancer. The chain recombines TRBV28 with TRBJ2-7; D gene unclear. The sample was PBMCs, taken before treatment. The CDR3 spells CASRASSYEQYF. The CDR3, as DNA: TGTGCCAGCAGGGCTAGCTCCTACGAGCAGTACTTC.